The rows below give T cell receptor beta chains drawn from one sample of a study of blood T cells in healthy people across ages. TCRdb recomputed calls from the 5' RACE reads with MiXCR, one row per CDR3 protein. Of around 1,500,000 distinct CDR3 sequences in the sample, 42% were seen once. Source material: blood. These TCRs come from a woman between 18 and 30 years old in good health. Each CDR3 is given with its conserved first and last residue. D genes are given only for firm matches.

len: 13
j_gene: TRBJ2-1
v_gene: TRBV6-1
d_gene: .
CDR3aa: CASRQSAIDEQFF

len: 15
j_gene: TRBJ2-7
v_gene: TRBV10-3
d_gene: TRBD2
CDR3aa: CAISATSGRGNEQYF

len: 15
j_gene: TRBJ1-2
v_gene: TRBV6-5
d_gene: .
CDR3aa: CASSSSGLANYGYTF

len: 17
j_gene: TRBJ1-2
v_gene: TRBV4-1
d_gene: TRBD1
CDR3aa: CASSLPGQGEPNYGYTF

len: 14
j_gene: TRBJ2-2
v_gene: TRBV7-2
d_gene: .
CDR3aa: CASSSRLVAGELFF

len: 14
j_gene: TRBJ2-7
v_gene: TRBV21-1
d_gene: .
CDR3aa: CASSKAGIGSEQYF

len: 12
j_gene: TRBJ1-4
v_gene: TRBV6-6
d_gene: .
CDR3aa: CATGQTNEKLFF

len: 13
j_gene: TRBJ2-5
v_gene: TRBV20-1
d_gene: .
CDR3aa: CSAPTAGQETQYF

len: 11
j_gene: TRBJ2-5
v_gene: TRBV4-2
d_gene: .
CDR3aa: CASSQGGDQYF

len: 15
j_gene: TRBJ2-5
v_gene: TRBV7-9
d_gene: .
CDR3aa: CASSLSATGKETQYF

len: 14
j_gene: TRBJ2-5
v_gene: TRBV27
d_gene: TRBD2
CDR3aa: CASSSPAGYNEQYF

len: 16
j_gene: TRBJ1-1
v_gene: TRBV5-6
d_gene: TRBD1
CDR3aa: CASSYRDRATNTEAFF

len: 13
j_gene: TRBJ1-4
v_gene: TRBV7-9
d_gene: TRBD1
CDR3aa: CAIWTGANEKLFF

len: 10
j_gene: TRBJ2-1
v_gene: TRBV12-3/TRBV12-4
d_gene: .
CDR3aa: CASSLVGQFF

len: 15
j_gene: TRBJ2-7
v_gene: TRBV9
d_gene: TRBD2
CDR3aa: CASSVSSGGQNEQYF

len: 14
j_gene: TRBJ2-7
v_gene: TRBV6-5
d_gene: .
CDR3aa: CASSEGGPLYEQYF

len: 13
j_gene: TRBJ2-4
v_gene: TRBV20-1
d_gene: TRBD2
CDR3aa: CSGGGDAKNIQYF

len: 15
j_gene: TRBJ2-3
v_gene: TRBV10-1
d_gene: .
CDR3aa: CASSNTGYGTDTQYF

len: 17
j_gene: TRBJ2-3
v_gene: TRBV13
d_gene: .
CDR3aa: CASSLGGPDHSTDTQYF

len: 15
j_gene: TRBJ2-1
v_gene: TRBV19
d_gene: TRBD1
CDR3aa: CASRDRVGPYNEQFF

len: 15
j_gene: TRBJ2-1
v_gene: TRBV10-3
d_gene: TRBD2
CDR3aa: CAISTGLAENNEQFF

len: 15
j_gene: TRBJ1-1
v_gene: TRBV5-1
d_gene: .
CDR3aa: CASSLNTGLFTEAFF

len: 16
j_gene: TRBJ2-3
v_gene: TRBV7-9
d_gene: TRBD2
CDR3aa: CASSLDLAGVADTQYF

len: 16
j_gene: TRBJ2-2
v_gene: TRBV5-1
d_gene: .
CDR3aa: CASSYSRGADTGELFF

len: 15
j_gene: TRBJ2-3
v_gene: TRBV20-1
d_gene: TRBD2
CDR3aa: CSARDLGLAADTQYF

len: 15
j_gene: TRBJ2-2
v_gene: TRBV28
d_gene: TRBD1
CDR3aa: CASSTGGLHTGELFF

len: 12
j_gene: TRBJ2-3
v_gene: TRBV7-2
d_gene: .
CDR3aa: CASSFQGDTQYF

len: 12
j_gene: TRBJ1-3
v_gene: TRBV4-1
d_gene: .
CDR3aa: CASSQDIRTIYF

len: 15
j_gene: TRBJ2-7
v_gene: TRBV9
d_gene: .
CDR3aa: CASSPSSSISYEQYF

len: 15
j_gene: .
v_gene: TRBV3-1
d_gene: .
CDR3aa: CASSQRDSWTREQYF

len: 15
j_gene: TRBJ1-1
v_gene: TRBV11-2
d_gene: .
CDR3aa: CASSTTGFMNTEAFF

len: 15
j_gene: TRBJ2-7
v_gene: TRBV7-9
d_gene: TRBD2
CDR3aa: CASSLGASGSYEQYF

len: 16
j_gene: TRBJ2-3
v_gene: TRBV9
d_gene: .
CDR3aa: CASSVSGRAGGDTQYF

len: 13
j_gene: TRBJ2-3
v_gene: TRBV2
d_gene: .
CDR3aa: CASSGGRRDTQYF

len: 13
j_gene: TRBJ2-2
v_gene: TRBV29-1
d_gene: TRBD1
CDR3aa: CSVRQGGGGELFF

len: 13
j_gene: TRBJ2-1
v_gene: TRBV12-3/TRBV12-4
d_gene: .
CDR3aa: CASSLPGRNEQFF

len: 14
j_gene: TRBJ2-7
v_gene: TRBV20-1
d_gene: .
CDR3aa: CSAKGSRVTYEQYF

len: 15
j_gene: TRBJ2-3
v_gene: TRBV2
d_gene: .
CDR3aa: CASRYREGETDTQYF

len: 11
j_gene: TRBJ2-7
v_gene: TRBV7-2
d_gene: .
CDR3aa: CASSYREAQYF

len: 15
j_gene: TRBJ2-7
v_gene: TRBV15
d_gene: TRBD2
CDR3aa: CATRARTSGRNEQYF

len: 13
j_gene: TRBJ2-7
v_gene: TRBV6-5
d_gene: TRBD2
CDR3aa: CASSLPGGFEQYF

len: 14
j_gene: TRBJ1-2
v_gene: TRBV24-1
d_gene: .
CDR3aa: CATSARTLNYGYTF